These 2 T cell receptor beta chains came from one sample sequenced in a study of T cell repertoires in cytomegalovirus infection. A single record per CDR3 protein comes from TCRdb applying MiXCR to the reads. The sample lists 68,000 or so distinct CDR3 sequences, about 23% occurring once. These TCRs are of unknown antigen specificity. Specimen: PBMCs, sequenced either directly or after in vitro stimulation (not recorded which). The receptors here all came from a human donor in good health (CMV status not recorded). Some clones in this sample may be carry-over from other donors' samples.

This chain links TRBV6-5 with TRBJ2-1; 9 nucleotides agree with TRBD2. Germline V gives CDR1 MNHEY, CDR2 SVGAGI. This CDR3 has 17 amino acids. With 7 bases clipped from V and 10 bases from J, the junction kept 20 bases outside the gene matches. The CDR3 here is CASTRSWSLAGREEQFF. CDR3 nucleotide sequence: TGTGCCAGCACCCGATCCTGGAGTCTAGCGGGGAGAGAGGAGCAGTTCTTC.

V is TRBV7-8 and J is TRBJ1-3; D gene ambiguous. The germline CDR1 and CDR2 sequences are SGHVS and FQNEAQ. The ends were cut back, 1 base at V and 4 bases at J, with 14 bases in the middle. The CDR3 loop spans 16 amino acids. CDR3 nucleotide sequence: TGTGCCAGCAGCTTAGTAGCAAGCCTGGGGGGAAACACCATATATTTT. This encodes CASSLVASLGGNTIYF.